The sequence of this TCR beta chain was determined in a study of cytomegalovirus exposure and HLA in healthy donors. In regard to this clone: Its antigen remains unidentified.

Trimming pared 5 bases from V and 1 base from J, leaving 14 bases between. CDR1 is GTSNPN, CDR2 SVGIG, per germline (reference sequence). This CDR3 spans 14 amino acids. The table came from immunoSEQ multiplex PCR; TCRdb's copy has only in-frame clones and leaves some out. This sample yields about 130,000 clones, of which more than 95% are seen a single time; 1.7% belongs to the top ten. Study-wide results and limits: Confirmation in vitro established that a few CMV-associated chains were specific for CMV antigens. The dataset shows that most TCR sequences were rare, while some public TCRs occurred in many donors. The classifier reportedly diagnosed cytomegalovirus status with high specificity and sensitivity.

Input material: PBMCs. This chain uses TRBV30 with TRBJ1-1, with D unresolved. The clonotype originates from a man in his late teens or twenties in good health and CMV-seronegative. CDR3 sequence (DNA): TGTGCCTGGTTCCCCCGCTCCAGGAACACTGAAGCTTTCTTT. Encoded protein: CAWFPRSRNTEAFF.